This T cell receptor beta chain stems from a study of OX40 agonist ivuxolimab in advanced cancers. Study-wide background: The dose-escalation cohort had hepatocellular carcinoma, melanoma, renal cell or head and neck cancer. Study conclusions and caveats: Near-lowest levels of clonal expansion characterized partial responders at 0.1-3.0 mg/kg.

Comments on this clone: Its antigen is not known.

Measured with immunoSEQ multiplex PCR; TCRdb has only the in-frame clones, and not every one. The top ten clones hold around 0.16% of a sample with approximately 94,000 clones, about 88% of them seen once. V shed 1 base and J shed 2 bases, with 9 bases lying between them. The CDR3 runs 14 residues. The germline CDR1 and CDR2 sequences are MGHRA and YSYEKL. Sample: CD4+ or CD8+ T cells sorted from blood, taken in a trial of the OX40 agonist ivuxolimab. The chain combines TRBV4-1 with TRBJ2-7; unclear D gene. This clonotype was obtained from an adult with an advanced solid tumor such as melanoma, head and neck, liver or kidney cancer. The CDR3 spells CASSQGTVTYEQYF. The CDR3 DNA is TGCGCCAGCAGCCAAGGGACGGTGACCTACGAGCAGTACTTC.